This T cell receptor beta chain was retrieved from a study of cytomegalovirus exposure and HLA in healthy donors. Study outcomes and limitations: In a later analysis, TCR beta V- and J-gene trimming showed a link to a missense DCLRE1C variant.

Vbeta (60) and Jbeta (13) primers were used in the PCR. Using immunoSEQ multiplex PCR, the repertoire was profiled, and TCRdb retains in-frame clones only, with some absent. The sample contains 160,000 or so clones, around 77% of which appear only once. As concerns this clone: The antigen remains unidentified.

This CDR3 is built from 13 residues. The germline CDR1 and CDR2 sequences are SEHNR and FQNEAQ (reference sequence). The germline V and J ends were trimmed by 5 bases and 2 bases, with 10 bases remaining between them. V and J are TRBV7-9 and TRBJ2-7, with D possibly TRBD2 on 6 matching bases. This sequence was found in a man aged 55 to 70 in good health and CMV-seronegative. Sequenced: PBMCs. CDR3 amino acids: CASSPGTPYEQYF. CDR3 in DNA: TGTGCCAGCAGCCCCGGGACTCCCTACGAGCAGTACTTC.